This is a list of T cell receptor beta chains from one sample in a study of blood T cell repertoires in COVID-19. Only in-frame clones appear in the TCRdb table, and some are missing; sequencing was by immunoSEQ multiplex PCR. The table includes more than 300,000 clones, around 86% detected once. The specimen was peripheral blood. The receptors were gathered from a woman aged 45-60 years with acute or convalescent COVID-19. The CDR3 runs from the conserved cysteine through the conserved F or W. Fields, in order: D gene, CDR3 length, clone size, V gene, J gene, CDR3 DNA, CDR3 protein. A D gene is named only where the DNA matches it firmly. The size entry is marked missing in some rows and otherwise reads once, few, many or a size class.

>-|13|-|TRBV7-2|TRBJ1-5
TGTGCCAGCAGCGCCGTGGGGGGACAGCCCCAGCATTTT
CASSAVGGQPQHF
>TRBD2|16|-|TRBV29-1|TRBJ2-1
TGCAGCGTTCTTACTAGCGGGCCAGCCTCCTACAATGAGCAGTTCTTC
CSVLTSGPASYNEQFF
>TRBD1|15|-|TRBV18|TRBJ2-2
TGTGCCAGCTCACTTGCAGGGGGCGCAGGCGGGGAGCTGTTTTTT
CASSLAGGAGGELFF
>-|14|-|TRBV5-6|TRBJ1-5
TGTGCCAGCAGCCCAGAGGGTGGTTTTCAGCCCCAGCATTTT
CASSPEGGFQPQHF
>TRBD2|15|-|TRBV4-1|TRBJ2-7
TGCGCCAGCAGCCTCGGACTAGCGGGAACCTACGAGCAGTACTTC
CASSLGLAGTYEQYF
>TRBD2|14|few|TRBV6-5|TRBJ2-1
TGTGCCAGCTGGTATAGCGGGAGGGATAATGAGCAGTTCTTC
CASWYSGRDNEQFF
>-|16|-|TRBV24-1|TRBJ2-3
TGTGCCACCAGTGATGCGGACCACCTCGCCCGGGGTACGCAGTATTTT
CATSDADHLARGTQYF
>-|15|-|TRBV27|TRBJ2-2
TGTGCCAGCAATTATAAGGTGTCGGGCACCGGGGAGCTGTTTTTT
CASNYKVSGTGELFF
>-|8|-|TRBV21-1|TRBJ2-1
TGTGCCAGCCTACTGCAGTTCTTC
CASLLQFF
>-|16|-|TRBV7-2|TRBJ1-3
TGTGCCAGCAGCTTAGGAGTGAAACCCTCTGGAAACACCATATATTTT
CASSLGVKPSGNTIYF
>TRBD1|14|-|TRBV5-1|TRBJ2-7
TGCGCCAGCAGCCTTCTACAGGGGCCCTACGAGCAGTACTTC
CASSLLQGPYEQYF
>TRBD1|15|-|TRBV2|TRBJ1-1
TGTGCCAGCAGTGTGGGTTTTACAGGGGGCACTGAAGCTTTCTTT
CASSVGFTGGTEAFF
>-|14|-|TRBV18|TRBJ2-2
TGTGCCAGCTCACCGGGCAGATTAACCGGGGAGCTGTTTTTT
CASSPGRLTGELFF
>-|14|-|TRBV6-5|TRBJ1-1
TGTGCCAGCAGCCCGAACAGGTTGGACACTGAAGCTTTCTTT
CASSPNRLDTEAFF
>-|15|-|TRBV15|TRBJ1-5
TGTGCCACCAGCAGTCGGGGGGGGTTTAGTGAGCCCCAGCATTTT
CATSSRGGFSEPQHF
>-|15|-|TRBV5-1|TRBJ2-3
TGCGCCAGCAGCAAGATTAGCGGAGACACAGATACGCAGTATTTT
CASSKISGDTDTQYF
>-|14|-|TRBV7-2|TRBJ1-1
TGTGCCAGCAGCTTAGTTGGCGGTGACACTGAAGCTTTCTTT
CASSLVGGDTEAFF
>-|13|-|TRBV6-1|TRBJ1-2
TGTGCCAGCAGTGAAGCTGGAGAGTATGGCTACACCTTC
CASSEAGEYGYTF
>TRBD1|13|-|TRBV12-3/TRBV12-4|TRBJ1-2
TGTGCCAGCAGTCCTGGGACAGACTATGGCTACACCTTC
CASSPGTDYGYTF
>-|15|-|TRBV9|TRBJ1-4
TGTGCCAGCAGCGTAGCTCGAGGGTTTAATGAAAAACTGTTTTTT
CASSVARGFNEKLFF
>-|17|-|TRBV6-1|TRBJ1-3
TGTGCCAGCAGTGAATCCCGCCTAGTCTACTCTGGAAACACCATATATTTT
CASSESRLVYSGNTIYF
>-|12|-|TRBV12-3/TRBV12-4|TRBJ2-1
TGTGCCAGCAGTTTTCTACGGGATGAGCAGTTCTTC
CASSFLRDEQFF
>-|15|-|TRBV11-2|TRBJ2-5
TGTGCCAGCAGCTTAATTCAGGGAACGGGAGAGACCCAGTACTTC
CASSLIQGTGETQYF
>TRBD2|14|once|TRBV6-5|TRBJ2-7
TGTGCCAGCAGTTTAAGGACTAGCGGGTACGAGCAGTACTTC
CASSLRTSGYEQYF
>-|15|once|TRBV19|TRBJ1-1
TGTGCCAGTAGTATCTGGCAGACCGTAGAGGCTGAAGCTTTCTTT
CASSIWQTVEAEAFF
>-|16|-|TRBV4-1|TRBJ1-1
TGCGCCAGCAGCCAAATTCGGGGACACCCGAACACTGAAGCTTTCTTT
CASSQIRGHPNTEAFF
>TRBD2|16|-|TRBV7-2|TRBJ2-7
TGTGCCAGCAGCTTAGCGGGGACTAGCGGATACTACGAGCAGTACTTC
CASSLAGTSGYYEQYF
>-|15|-|TRBV5-1|TRBJ1-1
TGCGCCAGCAGCTTGTGGGGGGGCCCGAACACTGAAGCTTTCTTT
CASSLWGGPNTEAFF
>-|16|few|TRBV3-1/TRBV3-2|TRBJ1-4
TGTGCCAGCAGCCAAGATACTCGGAGGGGATCTGAAAAACTGTTTTTT
CASSQDTRRGSEKLFF
>-|15|-|TRBV4-2|TRBJ2-7
TGTGCCAGCAGCCAAATCTGGGACTCCGAGTACGAGCAGTACTTC
CASSQIWDSEYEQYF
>-|14|few|TRBV28|TRBJ1-6
TGTGCCAGCAGTCCGGGCGGGGGATCTTCACCCCTCCACTTT
CASSPGGGSSPLHF
>TRBD2|16|-|TRBV5-1|TRBJ2-3
TGCGCCAGCAGCACCGGACTAGCGGGGTGGGAAGATACGCAGTATTTT
CASSTGLAGWEDTQYF
>TRBD1|17|-|TRBV28|TRBJ1-5
TGTGCCAGCAGTTTAGGTGTGAGGACAGGGACATACCAGCCCCAGCATTTT
CASSLGVRTGTYQPQHF
>TRBD1|15|-|TRBV9|TRBJ2-5
TGTGCCAGCAGCGTAGGCCACAGGGGGCGGGAGACCCAGTACTTC
CASSVGHRGRETQYF
>TRBD1|17|-|TRBV19|TRBJ1-2
TGTGCCAGTACCATGCATCTGGGACAGGGATCTAACTATGGCTACACCTTC
CASTMHLGQGSNYGYTF
>TRBD1|16|-|TRBV11-1|TRBJ2-2
TGTGCCAGCAGCTCGTACGGGACAGCGAACACCGGGGAGCTGTTTTTT
CASSSYGTANTGELFF
>-|13|-|TRBV9|TRBJ1-5
TGTGCCAGCAGCGGACTAGACGATCAGCCCCAGCATTTT
CASSGLDDQPQHF
>TRBD1|14|-|TRBV29-1|TRBJ2-3
TGCAGCGTTGGGGGGGACAGGAGCACAGATACGCAGTATTTT
CSVGGDRSTDTQYF
>-|13|-|TRBV6-6|TRBJ1-1
TGTGCCAGCAGTTACAAGGGGGAGACTGAAGCTTTCTTT
CASSYKGETEAFF
>-|13|once|TRBV7-2|TRBJ2-5
TGTGCCAGCAGCCCAGGGGATGAAGAGACCCAGTACTTC
CASSPGDEETQYF
>-|13|few|TRBV12-3/TRBV12-4|TRBJ1-1
TGTGCCAGCCATCGGGGAGTCCCCCTGAAAGCTTTCTTT
CASHRGVPLKAFF
>TRBD2|15|-|TRBV5-1|TRBJ2-1
TGCGCCAGCAGCCCCGGACTAGCGGGAGGCACCGAGCAGTTCTTC
CASSPGLAGGTEQFF
>-|14|-|TRBV28|TRBJ1-6
TGTGCCAGCAGTTATCCGCGGGATAATTCACCCCTCCACTTT
CASSYPRDNSPLHF
>-|12|few|TRBV5-1|TRBJ1-2
TGCGCCAGCAGCCTTTACAGGGACGGCTACACCTTC
CASSLYRDGYTF
>TRBD1|18|-|TRBV5-1|TRBJ2-2
TGCGCCAGCAGCTTCGTGCTGACAGGGGTCGCGAACACCGGGGAGCTGTTTTTT
CASSFVLTGVANTGELFF
>TRBD1|11|-|TRBV29-1|TRBJ1-1
TGCAGCGCAGATCCGGGACAGAAAGCTTTCTTT
CSADPGQKAFF
>TRBD1|16|-|TRBV5-1|TRBJ1-2
TGCGCCAGCAGCCCGAATTCCGGGACAGGGTTGTATGGCTACACCTTC
CASSPNSGTGLYGYTF
>-|15|-|TRBV3-1/TRBV3-2|TRBJ1-1
TGTGCCAGCAGCCAAGGTATCCTGAGGTACACTGAAGCTTTCTTT
CASSQGILRYTEAFF
>TRBD1|14|-|TRBV7-8|TRBJ1-4
TGTGCCAGCAGCTTTGACAGGGGTAATGAAAAACTGTTTTTT
CASSFDRGNEKLFF
>TRBD1|16|-|TRBV4-1|TRBJ2-5
TGCGCCAGCAGCCGAATGTGGACAGGGGGCGAGGAGACCCAGTACTTC
CASSRMWTGGEETQYF
>TRBD1|15|-|TRBV5-5|TRBJ2-6
TGTGCCAGCAGCGCTACAGGGGACCCCTTCTATCTCCTGACTTTC
CASSATGDPFYLLTF
>-|15|-|TRBV10-3|TRBJ1-1
TGTGCCACCGAACAGGGTAACATGGTGAACACTGAAGCTTTCTTT
CATEQGNMVNTEAFF
>-|16|-|TRBV5-5|TRBJ1-3
TGTGCCAGCAGCTTGGTTGACAGGCACTCTGGAAACACCATATATTTT
CASSLVDRHSGNTIYF
>TRBD1|15|-|TRBV27|TRBJ1-6
TGTGCCAGCAGTTTTAAGGGGGCGGGAAATTCACCCCTCCACTTT
CASSFKGAGNSPLHF
>TRBD2|14|-|TRBV6-2/TRBV6-3|TRBJ2-1
TGTGCCAGCACCCCAGCGGGAGGGGACAATGAGCAGTTCTTC
CASTPAGGDNEQFF
>TRBD1|19|-|TRBV28|TRBJ2-7
TGTGCCAGCAGTTCCCCCCGGGACAGGACAGATTACCGGCACTACGAGCAGTACTTC
CASSSPRDRTDYRHYEQYF
>-|15|-|TRBV15|TRBJ1-2
TGTGCCACCAGCAGAGGAGGACAGCCAGACTATGGCTACACCTTC
CATSRGGQPDYGYTF
>TRBD2|15|-|TRBV5-5|TRBJ2-7
TGTGCCAGCAGCTACGGGTTGGGAGGGACGTACGAGCAGTACTTC
CASSYGLGGTYEQYF
>TRBD2|16|-|TRBV9|TRBJ2-5
TGTGCCAGCAGCGTAGGGCTAGCGGCAGGTGGGGAGACCCAGTACTTC
CASSVGLAAGGETQYF
>-|14|-|TRBV27|TRBJ2-1
TGTGCCAGCAGTTTATCCACAGCCCTCAATGAGCAGTTCTTC
CASSLSTALNEQFF